Listed below are T cell receptor beta chains from one sample, sequenced in a study of metastatic and nonmetastatic thyroid tumors. TCRdb re-called the PCR reads through MiXCR. The sample includes 50,000 or so clones, more than 20% of them seen just once. The sequenced sample consisted of blood. The receptors shown here come from a male donor with papillary thyroid cancer or a benign thyroid nodule (not recorded which). Some clones in this sample may be carry-over from other donors' samples. Both conserved end residues are part of each CDR3. Each record gives: V gene, D gene, CDR3 length, J gene, clone size, CDR3 DNA, CDR3 protein. The D gene is left open where the match is weak. Rows may omit the clone size; those that give it use once, few, many or a size class.

>TRBV19|NA|14|TRBJ2-7|many
TGTGCCAGTAGTACGGGACTCCTAGGGGTCGAGCAGTACTTC
CASSTGLLGVEQYF
>TRBV20-1|NA|16|TRBJ2-7|many
TGCAGTGCTAGTCGCATCCTAACCGGGACAAGTGGCGAGCAGTACTTC
CSASRILTGTSGEQYF
>TRBV27|TRBD2|16|TRBJ2-7|NA
TGTGCCAGCAGTCCTTGGGAGGGCCAAAGCTCCTACGAGCAGTACTTC
CASSPWEGQSSYEQYF
>TRBV6-1|NA|13|TRBJ2-7|many
TGTGCCAGCAGTACCGCCTCTCCCTACGAGCAGTACTTC
CASSTASPYEQYF
>TRBV6-2/TRBV6-3|TRBD2|19|TRBJ2-3|many
TGTGCCAGCAGTTACTCGACTAATACTAGCGGGTCTAGCACAGATACGCAGTATTTT
CASSYSTNTSGSSTDTQYF
>TRBV20-1|NA|13|TRBJ2-4|many
TGCAGTGCTTTGCAGGGAACCAAAAACATTCAGTACTTC
CSALQGTKNIQYF
>TRBV24-1|TRBD2|16|TRBJ2-3|NA
TGTGCCACCAGTGATTTTAGCGGGAGGGCCGCAGATACGCAGTATTTT
CATSDFSGRAADTQYF
>TRBV7-9|NA|14|TRBJ1-1|many
TGTGCCAGCAGCTTAGACAGGGAGGGCACTGAAGCTTTCTTT
CASSLDREGTEAFF
>TRBV10-1|NA|16|TRBJ2-3|few
TGCGTCAGTAGTGACGGACCGAATCCCAGCACAGATACGCAGTATTTT
CVSSDGPNPSTDTQYF
>TRBV6-5|NA|14|TRBJ2-1|NA
TGTGGCAGCAGTTATCGCGCTAGCGACAATGAGAAGTTCTTC
CGSSYRASDNEKFF
>TRBV19|NA|15|TRBJ2-2|many
TGTGCCAGTAGTCGGCAGGGGCCTTGGGCCGGGGAGCTGTTTTTT
CASSRQGPWAGELFF
>TRBV12-3/TRBV12-4|NA|14|TRBJ2-1|NA
TGTGCCAGCCTACCGGGGAGATCCTACAATGAGCAGTTCTTC
CASLPGRSYNEQFF
>TRBV12-3/TRBV12-4|TRBD1|15|TRBJ1-2|few
TGTGCCAGCAGTTTGCTGGGACAGCTGGACTATGGCTACACCTTC
CASSLLGQLDYGYTF
>TRBV20-1|NA|16|TRBJ1-5|NA
TGCAGTGCTACCTCTCCGCATACCTATAGCAATCAGCCCCAGCATTTT
CSATSPHTYSNQPQHF
>TRBV27|NA|14|TRBJ1-3|many
TGTGCCAGCAGAACGGGAGTCCCTGGAAACACCATATATTTT
CASRTGVPGNTIYF
>TRBV19|TRBD1|15|TRBJ2-2|NA
TGTGCCAGTAGTATACAGGGGGCGAATTCCGGGGAGCTGTTTTTT
CASSIQGANSGELFF
>TRBV28|NA|15|TRBJ1-2|NA
TGTGCCAGCAGTATGAATCCCCCAGGGGCCTATGGCTACACCTTC
CASSMNPPGAYGYTF
>TRBV10-2|TRBD2|17|TRBJ2-2|many
TGCGCCAGCAGTGAGAGGCCTAGCGGGAGGGGAACCGGGGAGCTGTTTTTT
CASSERPSGRGTGELFF
>TRBV5-4|NA|14|TRBJ2-1|NA
TGTGCCAGCAGCTTGTCAGGGGCCTACAATGAGCAGCTCTTC
CASSLSGAYNEQLF
>TRBV19|NA|19|TRBJ2-7|NA
NA
CASSIWGTGASGLPDEHYF
>TRBV6-1|NA|15|TRBJ2-1|few
TGTGCCAGCAGTTTGACTAGACCCACCTACAATGAGCAGTTCTTC
CASSLTRPTYNEQFF
>TRBV30|NA|15|TRBJ2-4|NA
TGTGCCTGGAGTGGTGACAGACTAGCCAAAAACATTCAGTACTTC
CAWSGDRLAKNIQYF
>TRBV7-3|NA|13|TRBJ1-1|NA
TGTGCCAGCAGCTTCAGGCCAAACACTGAAGCTTTCTTT
CASSFRPNTEAFF